This TCR beta chain derives from a study of T cell responses to AZD1222 COVID-19 vaccine. Method: immunoSEQ multiplex PCR; TCRdb's copy keeps in-frame clones and lacks some. This sample has more than 100,000 clones, with around nine tenths found just once. This CDR3 spans 14 amino acids. V lost 1 base and J 0 bases, leaving 4 bases between the germline ends. CDR1 and CDR2 (germline): MGHRA, YSYEKL. Overall study results and limits: The sample set comprised mostly white British donors with more females, and clonal diversity was possibly underestimated. Baseline seropositivity occurred in only 5 or 6 AZD1222 recipients.

This clone was observed once. Its antigen is as yet unknown. The clonotype was recovered from an adult in good health. This chain connects TRBV4-1 to TRBJ2-1; D remains unclear. The sequencing used peripheral blood, collected on day 0 of AZD1222 vaccination. In nucleotides, the CDR3 is TGCGCCAGCAGCCAAGCAGGCTCCTACAATGAGCAGTTCTTC. Translated: CASSQAGSYNEQFF.